This T cell receptor beta chain was sequenced in a study of vaccination effects on CD4 cells after COVID-19. In the study overall: Samples were given by two convalescent patients 16 days and one week before vaccination. Study-level points and caveats: Marked clonal contraction was seen late after vaccination (in both infection- and vaccine-induced clones).

ViraFEST used viral peptide pools to expand antigen-specific CD4+ T cells before sequencing. Culture proceeded for more than 8 days, and CD4+ T cells were then isolated. This individual tested PCR-positive for SARS-CoV-2 infection between March and December 2020. Cells in the negative control culture received an HIV-1 Nef peptide pool. Trimming took 3 bases from V and 5 from J; bases not matched to a gene: 8. This CDR3 contains 15 residues. CDR1 SGHTA and CDR2 FQGNSA come from the germline V gene. Clones were sequenced by immunoSEQ multiplex PCR, and TCRdb holds only the in-frame ones, with some missing. Of about 70,000 clones listed, under 85% are singletons. About this clone itself: Its cognate antigen is unknown.

The source of this sequence is a human donor who had a prior SARS-CoV-2 infection. The rearrangement links TRBV7-2 to TRBJ1-1; 8 nucleotides line up with TRBD1. Sequencing was performed on CD4+ T cells from PBMCs cultured with HIV peptides, taken before COVID-19 vaccination. Subset denoted: HIV-1 Nef peptide pool negative control/reference culture. CDR3 nucleotides: TGTGCCAGCAGCTTCGACAGGGGTGTTGGGACTGAAGCTTTCTTT. Its translation: CASSFDRGVGTEAFF.